The rows below give T cell receptor beta chains drawn from one sample of a study of post-analysis software for immune sequencing data. TCRdb reprocessed the PCR reads with MiXCR, giving one entry per CDR3 protein. The table lists some 500,000 distinct CDR3 sequences, roughly 45% of them singletons. Source material: blood. The source is a girl aged 5-17 years with multiple sclerosis. Each CDR3 is given without its conserved first and last residue.

TRBJ2-6,TRBV27,15,ASSRPGESSGANVLT
TRBJ2-3,TRBV9,15,ASSVAPAGSNADTQY
TRBJ2-7,TRBV20-1,12,SGCRRERIYEQY
TRBJ1-5,TRBV6-2/TRBV6-3,11,ASRFSFPQPQH
TRBJ2-1,TRBV5-5,10,ASSLEAHEQF
TRBJ2-2,TRBV5-1,13,ASSPDGVWTGELF
TRBJ1-2,TRBV7-9,12,ASSFRGGGYGYT
TRBJ2-3,TRBV7-9,13,ASSSQGTSTDTQY
TRBJ2-1,TRBV9,13,ASSPGFSSYNEQF
TRBJ2-3,TRBV20-1,11,SARGPPGDTQY
TRBJ2-1,TRBV28,11,ASSFSWNQEQF
TRBJ2-3,TRBV18,12,ASSRGLDSDTQY
TRBJ2-1,TRBV20-1,12,SASKNSIYNEQF
TRBJ2-1,TRBV9,13,ASSAGTPSYNEQF